This record looks at one T cell receptor (beta chain) sequence and its context. Its specificity is unknown. The entry originates in a study of T-cell memory formation after mild COVID-19. The wider study: Among the donors, TCR clusters were largely specific to each donor.

From 5'RACE with constant-segment primers came TCR alpha and TCR beta cDNA libraries that carried sample barcodes and UMIs. Via MiXCR, TCRdb re-called the 5' RACE reads, giving one row per CDR3 protein. The sample lists approximately 500,000 distinct CDR3 sequences; around a quarter were seen once. This CDR3 spans 15 amino acids. Germline V gene data show CDR1 as KGHSH and CDR2 as LQKENI. The V end was cut by 4 bases, the J end by 0 bases, with 12 bases between. Study-wide results and caveats: Researchers found some responding clones in pre-infection memory, a sign that cross-reactive memory joined.

This TCR was sampled from an adult woman who had mild COVID-19 (a few samples of this study predate the infection). Cell type and time point are not known. Material for sequencing was PBMCs or a T cell subset sorted from them (not recorded which). The J gene is TRBJ1-1, the V gene TRBV18; D not certain. The CDR3 sequence: CASSRTEQLNTEAFF. CDR3 in DNA: TGTGCCAGCTCACGAACGGAACAGCTGAACACTGAAGCTTTCTTT. The variable domain in full, with the rest retrieved from reference TRBV18 and TRBJ1-1, is NAGVMQNPRHLVRRRGQEARLRCSPMKGHSHVYWYRQLPEEGLKFMVYLQKENIIDESGMPKERFSAEFPKEGPSILRIQQVVRGDSAAYFCASSRTEQLNTEAFFGQGTRLTVV.